A selection of T cell receptor beta chains follows, all from one sample in a study of radiotherapy plus CTLA-4 blockade in lung cancer. Here immunoSEQ multiplex PCR was the method, and the copy in TCRdb shows in-frame clones only, minus some. The sample has nearly 110,000 clones, 70% to 90% seen once. The source material was peripheral blood, sampled from a patient treated with radiotherapy plus ipilimumab. These TCRs come from a human donor with non-small cell lung cancer that progressed on radiotherapy plus ipilimumab. Some clones in this sample may be carry-over from other donors' samples. Both conserved end residues are trimmed from each CDR3.

v_call: TRBV29-1; cdr3_length: 13; j_call: TRBJ1-2; cdr3_aa: SVDMTGGLTGGYT
v_call: TRBV6-6; cdr3_length: 10; j_call: TRBJ2-7; cdr3_aa: ASTSGVHEQY
v_call: TRBV6-5; cdr3_length: 12; j_call: TRBJ1-2; cdr3_aa: ASSRQRTDYGYT
v_call: TRBV29-1; cdr3_length: 12; j_call: TRBJ2-1; cdr3_aa: SALRGGLYNEQF
v_call: TRBV9; cdr3_length: 12; j_call: TRBJ2-2; cdr3_aa: AGSGTGEAGELF
v_call: TRBV5-1; cdr3_length: 12; j_call: TRBJ1-1; cdr3_aa: ASSLQGVNTEAF
v_call: TRBV19; cdr3_length: 12; j_call: TRBJ2-5; cdr3_aa: ASSPRQFQETQY
v_call: TRBV9; cdr3_length: 11; j_call: TRBJ2-4; cdr3_aa: ASSARGTPIQY
v_call: TRBV5-1; cdr3_length: 13; j_call: TRBJ1-5; cdr3_aa: ASSPDGNSNQPQH
v_call: TRBV6-5; cdr3_length: 11; j_call: TRBJ1-3; cdr3_aa: ASTQNSGNTIY
v_call: TRBV9; cdr3_length: 17; j_call: TRBJ2-2; cdr3_aa: ASTGVSLRLGANTGELF
v_call: TRBV7-9; cdr3_length: 16; j_call: TRBJ2-1; cdr3_aa: ASSLAHGAGEPYNEQF
v_call: TRBV5-4; cdr3_length: 14; j_call: TRBJ1-3; cdr3_aa: ASSSGTEGSGNTIY
v_call: TRBV5-8; cdr3_length: 13; j_call: TRBJ2-3; cdr3_aa: ASSLRHRGSDTQY
v_call: TRBV7-2; cdr3_length: 16; j_call: TRBJ2-1; cdr3_aa: ASSRTSGGPGSYNEQF
v_call: TRBV10-3; cdr3_length: 12; j_call: TRBJ1-2; cdr3_aa: AITGGEDHYGYT
v_call: TRBV18; cdr3_length: 12; j_call: TRBJ1-6; cdr3_aa: ASSPAGSNSPLH
v_call: TRBV11-2; cdr3_length: 13; j_call: TRBJ2-7; cdr3_aa: ASSLVYGNPYEQY
v_call: TRBV11-1; cdr3_length: 12; j_call: TRBJ1-1; cdr3_aa: ASSPYAENTEAF
v_call: TRBV9; cdr3_length: 14; j_call: TRBJ2-5; cdr3_aa: ASSVQAGGLQETQY
v_call: TRBV7-2; cdr3_length: 12; j_call: TRBJ1-1; cdr3_aa: ASSFRDRGRKAF
v_call: TRBV9; cdr3_length: 13; j_call: TRBJ2-3; cdr3_aa: ASSVEERITDTQY
v_call: TRBV5-1; cdr3_length: 13; j_call: TRBJ2-1; cdr3_aa: ASSSSGILPNEQF
v_call: TRBV10-1; cdr3_length: 14; j_call: TRBJ2-2; cdr3_aa: ASSEPESKNTGELF
v_call: TRBV13; cdr3_length: 12; j_call: TRBJ1-2; cdr3_aa: ASSSTPGFSGYT
v_call: TRBV4-3; cdr3_length: 16; j_call: TRBJ2-2; cdr3_aa: ASSQVFLTVGNTGELF
v_call: TRBV15; cdr3_length: 14; j_call: TRBJ2-3; cdr3_aa: ATSNRSILSTDTQY
v_call: TRBV7-8; cdr3_length: 13; j_call: TRBJ2-7; cdr3_aa: ASSLNRQQTYEQY
v_call: TRBV7-9; cdr3_length: 13; j_call: TRBJ1-5; cdr3_aa: ASSLQGNRNQPQH
v_call: TRBV6-5; cdr3_length: 12; j_call: TRBJ1-4; cdr3_aa: ASSYNRDQEKLF
v_call: TRBV28; cdr3_length: 15; j_call: TRBJ1-6; cdr3_aa: ASTSDRGSSYNSPLH
v_call: TRBV27; cdr3_length: 11; j_call: TRBJ1-1; cdr3_aa: ASMAGVYTEAF
v_call: TRBV7-2; cdr3_length: 12; j_call: TRBJ2-7; cdr3_aa: ASSSLGSLSEQY
v_call: TRBV9; cdr3_length: 15; j_call: TRBJ1-2; cdr3_aa: ASSVGLGRGQDYGYT
v_call: TRBV29-1; cdr3_length: 11; j_call: TRBJ1-1; cdr3_aa: SAPSMDSTEAF
v_call: TRBV15; cdr3_length: 12; j_call: TRBJ2-2; cdr3_aa: ATRRRRNTGELF
v_call: TRBV4-2; cdr3_length: 14; j_call: TRBJ2-3; cdr3_aa: ASSQDLQGAPDTQY
v_call: TRBV5-6; cdr3_length: 11; j_call: TRBJ1-2; cdr3_aa: ASSLALGPGGT
v_call: TRBV7-7; cdr3_length: 15; j_call: TRBJ2-5; cdr3_aa: ASSLRPGQGLQETQY
v_call: TRBV7-9; cdr3_length: 12; j_call: TRBJ1-1; cdr3_aa: ASSPTSTNTEAF